This TCR beta chain stems from a study of cytomegalovirus exposure and HLA in healthy donors. Findings of the study overall: Using a false discovery rate of 0.05, a later analysis showed that fewer than 20,000 TCR beta sequences were associated with HLA alleles. Apparent HLA restriction characterized most CMV-associated TCR beta chains in a later analysis.

PCR was performed using 60 Vbeta and 13 Jbeta primers. Assay used: immunoSEQ multiplex PCR; TCRdb lists only in-frame clones, some missing. The table shows fewer than 150,000 clones, with around 74% occurring only once. With regard to this clone: What it binds is not known.

This clonotype was sampled from a woman aged 45-65 years in good health and CMV-seropositive. Sequencing used PBMCs.

The chain's CDR3 is CASSNEVLWTGELFF. The CDR3 DNA reads TGTGCCAGCAGCAACGAGGTACTGTGGACCGGGGAGCTGTTTTTT. J is TRBJ2-2 and V is TRBV21-1; the DNA was not used to check the table's D call, TRBD2. TRBV21-1 is a known pseudogene. The CDR3 consists of 15 residues.